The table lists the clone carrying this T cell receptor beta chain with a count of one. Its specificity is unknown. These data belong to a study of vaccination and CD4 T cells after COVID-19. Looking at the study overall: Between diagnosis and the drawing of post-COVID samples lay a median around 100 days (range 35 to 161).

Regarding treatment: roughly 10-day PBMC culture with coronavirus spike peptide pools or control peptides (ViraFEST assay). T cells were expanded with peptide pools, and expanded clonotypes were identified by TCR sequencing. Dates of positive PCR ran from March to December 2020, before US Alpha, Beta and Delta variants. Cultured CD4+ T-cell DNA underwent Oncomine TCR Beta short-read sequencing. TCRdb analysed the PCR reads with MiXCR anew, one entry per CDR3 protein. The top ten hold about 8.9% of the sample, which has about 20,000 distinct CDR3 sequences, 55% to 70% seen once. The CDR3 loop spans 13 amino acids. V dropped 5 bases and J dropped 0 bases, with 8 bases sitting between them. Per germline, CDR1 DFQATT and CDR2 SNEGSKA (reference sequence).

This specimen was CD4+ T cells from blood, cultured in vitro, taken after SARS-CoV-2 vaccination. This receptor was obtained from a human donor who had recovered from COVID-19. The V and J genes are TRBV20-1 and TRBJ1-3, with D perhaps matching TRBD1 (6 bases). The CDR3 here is CSAGGPSGNTIYF. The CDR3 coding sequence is TGCAGTGCTGGGGGGCCCTCTGGAAACACCATATATTTT.